This T cell receptor (beta chain) emerged from a study of blood T cell repertoires in COVID-19. This CDR3 region has 15 residues. The ends were cut back, 1 base at V and 2 bases at J, with 9 bases in the middle. Germline assignment: CDR1 MGHDK and CDR2 SYGVNS. The age range of participants was about 18 to 90 years, with residence in about two dozen US areas. Membership in each cohort depended on participant-reported clinical history. TCRdb's table, derived via immunoSEQ multiplex PCR, lists solely in-frame clones and lacks some. The table includes roughly 380,000 clones, roughly nine tenths detected once.

This clonotype was sampled from a woman aged 25-40 years who had recovered from COVID-19. The rearrangement joins TRBV25-1 to TRBJ1-3; D not resolved. Sequencing input: PBMCs or T cells enriched from blood (not recorded which). CDR3 sequence: CASSEFGGPGNTIYF. CDR3 nucleotide sequence: TGTGCCAGCAGTGAATTCGGCGGTCCTGGAAACACCATATATTTT.